The present T cell receptor (beta chain) was sequenced within a study of T cell changes during pregnancy in multiple sclerosis. Trimming pared 2 bases from V and 0 bases from J, leaving 23 bases between. The CDR3 is made up of 19 amino acids. In germline, CDR1 is GTSNPN, CDR2 SVGIG (reference sequence). Libraries were prepared by immunoSEQ multiplex PCR; TCRdb keeps only in-frame clonotypes and omits some of them. The data contain more than 50,000 clones, roughly nine tenths of them singletons. The source is a female donor with multiple sclerosis, enrolled in a pregnancy study. V and J are TRBV30 and TRBJ1-5, with D unresolved. Source: peripheral blood, taken in the first trimester of pregnancy. This chain's CDR3 is CAWSSVGTSSIYSNQPQHF. CDR3 DNA sequence: TGTGCCTGGAGTAGTGTTGGCACATCATCGATTTATAGCAATCAGCCCCAGCATTTT.